These T cell receptor beta chains were read from a single sample in a study of T cells in Graves' hyperthyroidism and ophthalmopathy. TCRdb itself ran the multiplex PCR reads through MiXCR, one entry per CDR3 protein. The table lists 300,000 to 350,000 distinct CDR3 sequences, 16% of them singletons, with roughly a third in the top ten. Sequenced: blood. These TCRs come from a man aged 25 to 40 with Graves' hyperthyroidism. CDR3s include the opening cysteine and the closing phenylalanine or tryptophan. A D gene is named only where the DNA matches it firmly. Clone size appears in some rows only: once, few, many, or a class for an expanded clone.

V	size	D	J	CDR3	DNA
TRBV7-9	.	TRBD2	TRBJ2-1	CASRSGTRGNEQFF	TGTGCCAGCAGGTCCGGGACTAGGGGCAATGAGCAGTTCTTC
TRBV5-1	.	TRBD2	TRBJ2-7	CASSQAPSGTYEQYF	TGCGCCAGCAGCCAGGCACCGAGCGGGACCTACGAGCAGTACTTC
TRBV5-1	few	TRBD2	TRBJ2-5	CASSLEGSPTSGGETQYF	TGCGCCAGCAGCTTGGAAGGATCTCCAACTAGCGGGGGCGAGACCCAGTACTTC
TRBV5-4	once	.	TRBJ2-2	CASSLEQTIGELFF	TGTGCCAGCAGCTTGGAACAGACGATCGGGGAGCTGTTTTTT
TRBV29-1	many	TRBD1	TRBJ2-3	CSVEETGGYTDTQYF	TGCAGCGTTGAAGAGACAGGGGGCTACACAGATACGCAGTATTTT
TRBV11-2	many	.	TRBJ2-7	CASSLDWEPHEQYF	TGTGCCAGCAGCTTAGACTGGGAGCCCCACGAGCAGTACTTC
TRBV2	.	TRBD2	TRBJ2-2	CASSVDSAGDTGELFF	TGTGCCAGCAGTGTCGATTCAGCGGGAGACACCGGGGAGCTGTTTTTT
TRBV29-1	many	TRBD1	TRBJ2-3	CSIRTGPDTQYF	TGCAGCATCCGGACAGGGCCAGATACGCAGTATTTT
TRBV30	many	.	TRBJ1-5	CAWSVQGNQPQHF	TGTGCCTGGAGTGTGCAGGGTAATCAGCCCCAGCATTTT
TRBV5-1	.	.	TRBJ2-2	CASSAGRVTGELFF	TGCGCCAGCTCTGCGGGAAGGGTGACCGGGGAGCTGTTTTTT
TRBV29-1	many	.	TRBJ2-5	CSVDEETQYF	TGCAGCGTTGATGAGGAGACCCAGTACTTC
TRBV20-1	few	.	TRBJ2-5	CSASDSGYLRETQYF	TGCAGTGCTAGTGATAGCGGTTACCTCCGAGAGACCCAGTACTTC
TRBV6-2/TRBV6-3	.	.	TRBJ1-1	CASSYSVRMNTEAFF	TGTGCCAGCAGTTACTCGGTAAGGATGAACACTGAAGCTTTCTTT
TRBV12-3/TRBV12-4	.	.	TRBJ1-5	CASSSTGLDQPQHF	TGTGCCAGCAGTTCCACAGGACTGGATCAGCCCCAGCATTTT
TRBV11-2	few	TRBD2	TRBJ2-7	CASSSLAGGGIYEQYF	TGTGCCAGCAGCTCATTAGCGGGAGGGGGTATTTACGAGCAGTACTTC
TRBV28	few	.	TRBJ2-7	CASSLAGADYEQYF	TGTGCCAGCAGTTTGGCCGGGGCTGACTACGAGCAGTACTTC
TRBV27	many	TRBD1	TRBJ1-2	CASSFRDSKRGYTF	TGTGCCAGCAGTTTCCGGGACAGCAAGCGTGGCTACACCTTC
TRBV3-1	many	.	TRBJ2-3	CASSYGMGTDTQYF	TGTGCCAGCAGCTATGGGATGGGCACAGATACGCAGTATTTT
TRBV2	many	.	TRBJ2-5	CATHGGTETQYF	TGTGCCACCCATGGGGGAACAGAGACCCAGTACTTC